Listed here are 20 T cell receptor beta chains from one sample, sequenced in a study of prognosis after radiotherapy for stage I lung cancer (dated by TCRdb to the early 2020s). Reads for this sample came from an Illumina HiSeq 3000. Two rounds of multiplex PCR on genomic DNA were used to amplify the TCR beta CDR3 region. The first PCR round used primers specific to each TRBV and TRBJ gene, with sequences filed in Chinese patent CN105087789A. TCRdb trimmed the raw reads at Q25, called clones with MiXCR and kept productive beta chains. Under each unique CDR3 protein, matching rows form one entry showing the most common genes and DNA. The sample includes about 23,000 distinct CDR3 sequences, with around two fifths observed a single time. About 33% of the sample rests with the top ten. Sequences were derived from PBMCs, sampled before or after stereotactic body radiation therapy (not recorded which). These receptors all come from a donor at least 50 years old with non-small cell lung cancer.

This clonotype was picked up a small number of times. The rearrangement links TRBV19 to TRBJ2-3; 8 bases map to TRBD2. Trimming cost V 3 bases and J 1 base; bases outside gene matches: 0. CDR1 and CDR2 from the germline V gene are LNHDA and SQIVND (reference sequence). The CDR3 is 14 amino acids. Written as DNA, the CDR3 is TGTGCCAGTAGTATGCGGGAGGGCACAGATACGCAGTATTTT. It yields the protein CASSMREGTDTQYF. Combining the CDR3 with reference TRBV19 and TRBJ2-3 gives the whole variable domain DGGITQSPKYLFRKEGQNVTLSCEQNLNHDAMYWYRQDPGQGLRLIYYSQIVNDFQKGDIAEGYSVSREKKESFPLTVTSAQKNPTAFYLCASSMREGTDTQYFGPGTRLTVL.

The genes are TRBV7-9 and TRBJ2-3; TRBD2 might be the D (5 bases). Germline lookup yields CDR1 SEHNR and CDR2 FQNEAQ (reference sequence). V was clipped by 3 bases and J by 1 base, with 11 bases between them. This CDR3 region has 15 residues. The CDR3 sequence: CASSFGMGGTDTQYF. Written as DNA, the CDR3 is TGTGCCAGCAGCTTCGGAATGGGAGGCACAGATACGCAGTATTTT.

The chain employs TRBV7-2 and TRBJ2-7; maybe TRBD1 (5 bases). V was trimmed by 2 bases and J by 5 bases, leaving 10 bases between them. In germline, CDR1 is SGHTA, CDR2 FQGNSA. The CDR3 runs to 13 residues. The CDR3 spells CASSLSGFNEQYF. The CDR3 coding sequence is TGTGCCAGCAGCTTATCAGGGTTCAACGAGCAGTACTTC.

A note on this clonotype: No conserved phenylalanine or tryptophan ends this CDR3, so it is likely a read error. The chain combines TRBV9 with TRBJ2-2, with 7 bases matching TRBD2. The V gene's germline CDR1 is SGDLS and CDR2 YYNGEE. Trimming at V came to 3 bases and at J to 4 bases, leaving 12 bases not matched to a gene. This CDR3 spans 17 amino acids. CDR3 bases: TGTGCCAGCAGCGCCCAAGGACTGGCGGGAGTCACCGGGGAGCTGTTTTAT. Translating it yields CASSAQGLAGVTGELFY.

The chain employs TRBV4-2 and TRBJ2-2; a possible D gene is TRBD2 (6 bases). This CDR3 has 15 amino acids. Germline-derived CDR1 and CDR2 are LGHNA and YNFKEQ. V was cut by 4 bases and J by 7 bases, with 16 bases left in between. DNA of the CDR3: TGTGCCAGCAGCCCCCAGGCGGGATTCAGCGGGGAGCTGTTTTTT. As protein: CASSPQAGFSGELFF.

This clonotype was seen repeatedly, ten times or more. The chain links TRBV5-1 to TRBJ1-2, with D tentatively TRBD1 (6 bases). Germline assignment: CDR1 SGHRS and CDR2 YFSETQ. Between the trimmed V and J ends, which lost 0 bases and 7 bases, there was a span of 13 bases. The CDR3 has 14 amino acids. The chain's CDR3 is CASSLDSGVRGYTF. CDR3 DNA: TGCGCCAGCAGCTTGGATTCAGGGGTCCGTGGCTACACCTTC.

This clonotype was detected many times. This chain links TRBV7-9 with TRBJ1-3, with 7 nucleotides matching TRBD1. Germline V gives CDR1 SEHNR, CDR2 FQNEAQ (reference sequence). V dropped 5 bases and J dropped 5; count of bases not matched to a gene: 6. CDR3 length equals 14 residues. In DNA, the CDR3 is TGTGCCAGCAGCCCTTGGGACAGCCGAAACACCATATATTTT. Translated: CASSPWDSRNTIYF.

A remark on this clonotype: At one end the junction does not follow the germline gene, possibly because of a read error. The gene calls are TRBV6-1 and TRBJ1-2, with 7 bases fitting TRBD1. The CDR3 spans 15 residues. Germline V gene data show CDR1 as MNHNS and CDR2 as SASEGT. CDR3 region: CDSSGRDSGNYGYTF. CDR3 DNA: TGTGACAGCAGTGGACGGGACAGCGGTAACTATGGCTACACCTTC.

In this sample, this clonotype turned up many times. The chain combines TRBV7-2 with TRBJ2-7, with D possibly TRBD2 on 6 matching bases. The germline CDR1 and CDR2 sequences are SGHTA and FQGNSA. With 3 bases removed from V and 2 bases from J, the gap between germline ends came to 11 bases. The CDR3 is 14 residues long. The CDR3 DNA sequence: TGTGCCAGCAGCTTTTCTAGCGCTACCTACGAGCAGTACTTC. Translation: CASSFSSATYEQYF.

This clonotype was counted many times. The V gene is TRBV18, the J gene TRBJ2-7, with unresolved D. Trimming shortened V by 2 bases and J by 3 bases, and 8 bases separated the two germline ends. The CDR3 has 13 residues. Germline lookup yields CDR1 KGHSH and CDR2 LQKENI. This CDR3 reads CASSPTPNYEQYF. The CDR3 coding sequence is TGTGCCAGCTCACCAACTCCCAACTACGAGCAGTACTTC.

At least ten counts were recorded for this clonotype. The chain joins TRBV5-6 to TRBJ2-1, with 9 bases matching TRBD2. The CDR3 length is 13 residues. Germline V gene lookup returns CDR1 SGHDT and CDR2 YYEEEE. The trim removed 5 bases at V and 12 bases at J, leaving 9 bases unmatched. The CDR3 DNA reads TGTGCCAGCAGTTTGCGGGAGGGGCATGCGCAGTTCTTC. Translating it yields CASSLREGHAQFF.

This rearrangement joins TRBV7-9 to TRBJ2-5; perhaps TRBD1 as D (5 bases). Germline values: CDR1 SEHNR, CDR2 FQNEAQ (reference sequence). V was shortened by 2 bases and J by 4 bases, with 14 bases between the two germline ends. The CDR3 extends over 15 amino acids. CDR3 nucleotide sequence: TGTGCCAGCAGCTTATTTGGGGCGCGAGGAGAGACCCAGTACTTC. Encoded protein: CASSLFGARGETQYF.

CDR3 protein: CASRRDRASTEAFF. Here the CDR3 DNA reads TGTGCCAGCAGGAGGGACAGGGCGAGCACTGAAGCTTTCTTT. V and J are TRBV12-3 or TRBV12-4 and TRBJ1-1, with 9 bases lining up with TRBD1. The CDR3 covers 14 residues. The junction had 6 bases not matched to a gene; V was cut back by 6 bases and J by 4 bases.

The chain combines TRBV6-1 with TRBJ2-2, with 10 positions matching TRBD2. This CDR3 spans 18 amino acids. V dropped 6 bases and J dropped 4; count of bases not matched to a gene: 14. Germline CDR1 reads MNHNS; CDR2 reads SASEGT. CDR3 residues: CASRARTSGILVTGELFF. DNA for the CDR3: TGTGCCAGCAGGGCACGGACTAGCGGAATTTTGGTCACCGGGGAGCTGTTTTTT.

This clonotype was counted once. V gene TRBV27 combines with J gene TRBJ1-1; the D gene is possibly TRBD1 (5 bases). Between the trimmed V and J ends, which lost 7 bases and 7 bases, there was a span of 13 bases. The length of the CDR3 is 12 residues. Germline V lookup: CDR1 MNHEY, CDR2 SMNVEV (reference sequence). The CDR3 nucleotides are TGTGCCAGCATCCCGACAGTACGTGAAGCTTTCTTT. Residues: CASIPTVREAFF.

The sample holds many counts of this clonotype. The V gene is TRBV28, the J gene TRBJ2-5; D remains unclear. V gave up 4 bases and J gave up 5 bases, with 8 bases separating them. The CDR3 contains 12 residues. Germline values: CDR1 MDHEN, CDR2 SYDVKM. DNA for the CDR3: TGTGCCAGCAGTTCCCCAGAGGAGACCCAGTACTTC. Translated: CASSSPEETQYF.

In this sample, this clonotype turned up once. The junction departs from the called germline gene at one end, perhaps through a read error. The chain combines TRBV7-9 with TRBJ1-1; 8 nucleotides match TRBD1. CDR3 length: 15 residues. CDR1 and CDR2 from the germline V gene are SEHNR and FQNEAQ (reference sequence). CDR3 sequence reads: CASSTQGQVNTEALF. CDR3 bases: TGTGCCAGCAGCACTCAGGGACAGGTGAACACTGAAGCTTTATTT.

A note on this clonotype: It is likely a read error: a sequence one base away is far more abundant. The rearrangement uses TRBV7-9 and TRBJ1-6; no clear D. The V end lost 4 bases, the J end lost 7 bases, and 14 bases lay between the germline ends. The CDR3 covers 15 residues. In germline, CDR1 is SEHNR, CDR2 FQNEAQ (reference sequence). The CDR3 here is CASSSQLGRNSPLHF. CDR3 coding DNA: TGTGCCAGCAGCTCTCAACTCGGGAGAAATTCACCCCTCCACTTT. The whole variable domain, remainder taken from reference TRBV7-9 and TRBJ1-6, is DTGVSQNPRHKITKRGQNVTFRCDPISEHNRLYWYRQTLGQGPEFLTYFQNEAQLEKSRLLSDRFSAERPKGSFSTLEIQRTEQGDSAMYLCASSSQLGRNSPLHFGNGTRLTVT.

This clonotype was detected ten times or more. A read error may produce the germline difference seen at one junction end. The chain uses TRBV3-1 and TRBJ2-7; D is possibly TRBD1 (6 bases). Germline assignment: CDR1 LGHDT and CDR2 YNNKEL (reference sequence). The CDR3 runs to 14 residues. Here the CDR3 reads CASSLSGQPYVQYF. CDR3 DNA: TGTGCCAGCAGCTTATCGGGACAACCCTACGTGCAGTACTTC.

This clonotype came up many times. The chain employs TRBV7-9 and TRBJ2-1; tentatively, D is TRBD2 (6 bases). The V gene lost 2 bases and the J gene lost 8 bases, with 10 bases spanning the gap. Germline V lookup: CDR1 SEHNR, CDR2 FQNEAQ (reference sequence). The CDR3 covers 13 residues. The CDR3 DNA is TGTGCCAGCAGCTTATTTGGAGGGGATGAGCAGTTCTTC. Its translation: CASSLFGGDEQFF.